Following are 17 T cell receptor beta chains from one sample sequenced in a study of a mutant IDH1 vaccine in newly diagnosed glioma. Time point meaning: week 11, during vaccination. In every dose of vaccine, 300 ug of mutant IDH1 20-mer peptide was given alongside topical imiquimod. Clones were sequenced by immunoSEQ multiplex PCR, and TCRdb holds only the in-frame ones, with some missing. This sample yields some 60,000 clones, of which around 80% are seen a single time; 3% to 4.5% belongs to the top ten. Their antigens remain unidentified. Material: PBMCs, obtained from a glioma patient whose treatment included an IDH1 peptide vaccine. All receptors come from a man aged 30-40 years with glioma.

This sequence joins TRBV5-4 and TRBJ1-2; 11 bases are a match to TRBD1. Germline-derived CDR1 and CDR2 are SGHNT and YYREEE (reference sequence). V lost 4 bases, J lost 3 bases, and 5 bases stayed unmatched. The length of the CDR3 is 15 residues. CDR3 coding DNA: TGTGCCAGCAGCGTCGGGACAGGGGGTGACTATGGCTACACCTTC. It codes for CASSVGTGGDYGYTF.

The chain couples TRBV6-6 to TRBJ1-6; D gene unclear. V lost 0 bases and J 5 bases, leaving 8 bases between the germline ends. Germline values: CDR1 MNHNY, CDR2 SVGAGI (reference sequence). This CDR3 region has 15 residues. Here the CDR3 reads CASSYSGDHNSPLHF. The CDR3 DNA sequence: TGTGCCAGCAGTTACTCAGGAGATCATAATTCACCCCTCCACTTT.

The genes are TRBV2 and TRBJ2-3; no reliable D call. With 7 bases removed from V and 8 bases from J, the gap between germline ends came to 25 bases. Germline CDR1 is SNHLY and CDR2 is FYNNEI. The CDR3 extends over 16 amino acids. The CDR3 DNA follows: TGTGCCAGCAAGATTGGGCTTAAGGGATCCTGGGGTACGCAGTATTTT. Its translation is CASKIGLKGSWGTQYF.

The rearrangement uses TRBV19 and TRBJ2-6; TRBD1 is a possible D gene (5 bases). The V and J ends lost 2 bases and 1 base respectively, with 6 bases between them. The CDR3 runs to 15 residues. Looked up from germline, CDR1 is LNHDA and CDR2 is SQIVND (reference sequence). The CDR3 here is CASSIQGSGANVLTF. The CDR3 bases are TGTGCCAGTAGTATACAGGGATCTGGGGCCAACGTCCTGACTTTC.

The chain combines TRBV6-5 with TRBJ1-2, with D tentatively TRBD1 (6 bases). There are 15 residues in the CDR3. Deletions cut 2 bases from V and 3 bases from J, with 13 bases between. Germline assignment: CDR1 MNHEY and CDR2 SVGAGI. The CDR3 loop reads CASSYPGAGDYGYTF. The DNA of the CDR3 is TGTGCCAGCAGTTACCCCGGGGCAGGGGACTATGGCTACACCTTC.

The CDR3 coding sequence is TGTGCCATCAGTGAGTCAGCGGACAGAGCCTACGAGCAGTACTTC. Its protein is CAISESADRAYEQYF. J is TRBJ2-5 and V is TRBV10-3; D is possibly TRBD1 (6 bases). The end of the DNA fits TRBJ2-7 better, so the J call may be wrong. This CDR3 spans 15 amino acids. The germline CDR1 and CDR2 sequences are ENHRY and SYGVKD.

In nucleotides, the CDR3 is TGTGCCAGCAGCTTGTTTGGTCTAGCGGGCCAAGAGACCCAGTACTTC. It translates to CASSLFGLAGQETQYF. V usage is TRBV5-4 and J usage is TRBJ2-5, with 8 bases lining up with TRBD2. The germline V gene has CDR1 SGHNT and CDR2 YYREEE (reference sequence). Unmatched junction bases numbered 6, after V lost 1 base and J lost 1 base. The CDR3 totals 16 residues. The full variable domain, with the rest looked up from reference TRBV5-4 and TRBJ2-5, is ETGVTQSPTHLIKTRGQQVTLRCSSQSGHNTVSWYQQALGQGPQFIFQYYREEENGRGNFPPRFSGLQFPNYSSELNVNALELDDSALYLCASSLFGLAGQETQYFGPGTRLLVL.

The V gene is TRBV4-1, the J gene TRBJ2-1; 12 bases fit TRBD2. The CDR3 spans 17 residues. CDR1 and CDR2 from the germline V gene are MGHRA and YSYEKL. Trimming took 4 bases from V and 5 from J; bases not matched to a gene: 9. This chain's CDR3 is CASSPEWTSGNDNEQFF. CDR3 bases: TGCGCCAGCAGCCCCGAGTGGACTAGCGGGAACGACAATGAGCAGTTCTTC.

Points on this clone: Other DNA sequences in this specimen translate into the identical CDR3. The chain combines TRBV4-2 with TRBJ2-7, with D unresolved. CDR1 is LGHNA, CDR2 YNFKEQ, per germline. V shed 1 base and J shed 0 bases, with 7 bases lying between them. This CDR3 has 14 residues. The CDR3 coding sequence is TGTGCCAGCAGCCAAGGGGGTGGCTCCTACGAGCAGTACTTC. It specifies CASSQGGGSYEQYF.

The gene calls are TRBV9 and TRBJ2-3; 12 nucleotides match TRBD2. The junction had 4 bases not matched to a gene; V was cut back by 4 bases and J by 4 bases. CDR3 length: 15 residues. Germline V gives CDR1 SGDLS, CDR2 YYNGEE. The DNA of the CDR3 is TGTGCCAGCAGCTCTAGCGGGAGGGCCCCAGATACGCAGTATTTT. This sequence encodes CASSSSGRAPDTQYF.

The genes are TRBV2 and TRBJ2-3; perhaps TRBD2 as D (6 bases). The CDR3 spans 14 residues. Germline loops: CDR1 SNHLY, CDR2 FYNNEI. The ends were cut back, 6 bases at V and 4 bases at J, with 14 bases in the middle. The CDR3 loop is CASRGGVSADTQYF. The DNA of the CDR3 is TGTGCCAGCAGGGGGGGAGTTAGTGCAGATACGCAGTATTTT.

The gene calls are TRBV29-1 and TRBJ1-1, with D uncertain. Germline assignment: CDR1 SQVTM and CDR2 ANQGSEA. The CDR3 runs to 13 residues. V lost 5 bases, J lost 0 bases, and 10 bases lay in between. CDR3 bases: TGCAGCGTTCGCGCTGCCGTGAACACTGAAGCTTTCTTT. Protein: CSVRAAVNTEAFF.

This chain uses TRBV15 with TRBJ2-2; D not certain. V dropped 0 bases and J dropped 6 bases, with 11 bases sitting between them. The CDR3 extends over 15 amino acids. The V gene's germline CDR1 is LNHNV and CDR2 YYDKDF (reference sequence). As DNA, the CDR3 is TGTGCCACCAGCAGAGACGGCAGATCGGCCGGGGAGCTGTTTTTT. Translating it yields CATSRDGRSAGELFF.

The chain employs TRBV19 and TRBJ1-1; the D is unclear. V lost 7 bases and J lost 7, with 10 bases in between. The CDR3 consists of 11 residues. Germline loops: CDR1 LNHDA, CDR2 SQIVND (reference sequence). CDR3 DNA: TGTGCCAGTACCCACGCGGGTGAAGCTTTCTTT. Translated: CASTHAGEAFF.

Turning to this clone: At the DNA level, this CDR3 is encoded by other sequences in the same sample as well. The J gene is TRBJ1-6, the V gene TRBV6-1; D is uncertain. This CDR3 region has 12 residues. CDR1 and CDR2 from the germline V gene are MNHNS and SASEGT. The germline V and J ends were trimmed by 4 bases and 5 bases, with 3 bases remaining between them. CDR3 bases: TGTGCCAGCAGTGGCGATAATTCACCCCTCCACTTT. This translates into CASSGDNSPLHF.

V and J are TRBV5-1 and TRBJ2-5; D is possibly TRBD2 (6 bases). The V end lost 5 bases, the J end lost 0 bases, and 17 bases lay between the germline ends. The CDR3 has 16 amino acids. Germline values: CDR1 SGHRS, CDR2 YFSETQ. The CDR3 is CASSYGARDYQETQYF. Written as DNA, the CDR3 is TGCGCCAGCAGTTACGGTGCGCGGGACTACCAAGAGACCCAGTACTTC.

This clone has a single count. This rearrangement joins TRBV11-3 to TRBJ2-3; D may correspond to TRBD1 or TRBD2 (5 bases each). Germline CDR1 SGHNT, CDR2 YENEEA. This CDR3 has 13 residues. Trimming stripped 5 bases from V and 11 bases from J, with 17 bases between. The DNA of the CDR3 is TGTGCCAGCAGCCGGGGACCGAACGAATTGCAGTATTTT. Its translation: CASSRGPNELQYF. The whole variable domain, remainder taken from reference TRBV11-3 and TRBJ2-3, is EAGVVQSPRYKIIEKKQPVAFWCNPISGHNTLYWYLQNLGQGPELLIRYENEEAVDDSQLPKDRFSAERLKGVDSTLKIQPAELGDSAVYLCASSRGPNELQYFGPGTRLTVL.